A selection of T cell receptor beta chains follows, all from one sample in a study of early stage breast cancer tumors. This table comes from immunoSEQ multiplex PCR, and its TCRdb copy is limited to in-frame clones, with some not included. The top ten clones hold roughly 3.2% of a sample with about 72,000 clones, roughly 80% of them seen once. Sequenced input: blood. The receptors stem from a person aged 55 to 75 with breast cancer. The CDR3 runs from the conserved cysteine through the conserved F or W. D genes are given only for firm matches. Only some rows state a clone size, as once, few, many or a class for expanded clones.

cdr3_aa: CSAGGPYGYTF
cdr3_nt: TGCAGTGCTGGAGGCCCCTATGGCTACACCTTC
d_call: .
j_call: TRBJ1-2
clone_size: few
v_call: TRBV20-1

cdr3_aa: CAIGAVQETQYF
cdr3_nt: TGTGCCATCGGGGCGGTTCAAGAGACCCAGTACTTC
d_call: .
j_call: TRBJ2-5
clone_size: .
v_call: TRBV10-3

cdr3_aa: CASSSNYGYTF
cdr3_nt: TGTGCCAGCAGTTCTAACTATGGCTACACCTTC
d_call: .
j_call: TRBJ1-2
clone_size: .
v_call: TRBV27

cdr3_aa: CASSPFRTSGLETQYF
cdr3_nt: TGTGCCAGCTCGCCCTTTAGGACTAGCGGGTTAGAGACCCAGTACTTC
d_call: TRBD2
j_call: TRBJ2-5
clone_size: .
v_call: TRBV18

cdr3_aa: CASRDRASYEQYF
cdr3_nt: TGTGCCAGCAGGGACAGGGCCTCCTACGAGCAGTACTTC
d_call: TRBD1
j_call: TRBJ2-7
clone_size: .
v_call: TRBV6-5

cdr3_aa: CASSLLRPGTDTQYF
cdr3_nt: TGTGCCAGCAGCTTATTGAGACCCGGCACAGATACGCAGTATTTT
d_call: .
j_call: TRBJ2-3
clone_size: .
v_call: TRBV5-6

cdr3_aa: CASSSSDRDNYGYTF
cdr3_nt: TGTGCCAGCAGTTCTTCCGACAGGGACAACTATGGCTACACCTTC
d_call: TRBD1
j_call: TRBJ1-2
clone_size: few
v_call: TRBV7-2

cdr3_aa: CASSEEVTSGEETQYF
cdr3_nt: TGTGCCAGCAGTGAAGAAGTGACTAGCGGGGAAGAGACCCAGTACTTC
d_call: TRBD2
j_call: TRBJ2-5
clone_size: .
v_call: TRBV6-1

cdr3_aa: CASSPPGTTPNQPQHF
cdr3_nt: TGTGCCAGCTCACCACCCGGGACAACCCCTAATCAGCCCCAGCATTTT
d_call: .
j_call: TRBJ1-5
clone_size: .
v_call: TRBV18

cdr3_aa: CASSPGTSGPNTGELFF
cdr3_nt: TGTGCCAGCAGCCCGGGGACTAGCGGGCCGAACACCGGGGAGCTGTTTTTT
d_call: TRBD2
j_call: TRBJ2-2
clone_size: once
v_call: TRBV5-4

cdr3_aa: CASSIIGDRAYEQYF
cdr3_nt: TGTGCCAGTAGTATAATAGGGGACAGGGCCTACGAGCAGTACTTC
d_call: TRBD1
j_call: TRBJ2-7
clone_size: .
v_call: TRBV19

cdr3_aa: CASSPDGNTIYF
cdr3_nt: TGTGCCAGCTCACCAGATGGAAACACCATATATTTT
d_call: .
j_call: TRBJ1-3
clone_size: few
v_call: TRBV18

cdr3_aa: CASSLKGDPTSSYNSPLHF
cdr3_nt: TGTGCCAGCAGCTTAAAAGGGGACCCCACCAGCTCCTATAATTCACCCCTCCACTTT
d_call: .
j_call: TRBJ1-6
clone_size: .
v_call: TRBV7-6

cdr3_aa: CASSFAGAIEETQYF
cdr3_nt: TGTGCCAGCAGTTTCGCGGGGGCCATAGAGGAGACCCAGTACTTC
d_call: .
j_call: TRBJ2-5
clone_size: few
v_call: TRBV27

cdr3_aa: CASSPLAGDFEQFF
cdr3_nt: TGTGCCAGCTCACCGCTAGCGGGAGATTTTGAGCAGTTCTTC
d_call: TRBD2
j_call: TRBJ2-1
clone_size: .
v_call: TRBV18

cdr3_aa: CASSSLGVLNTEAFF
cdr3_nt: TGTGCCAGCAGTTCCCTGGGGGTGTTGAACACTGAAGCTTTCTTT
d_call: .
j_call: TRBJ1-1
clone_size: .
v_call: TRBV28

cdr3_aa: CASTSMTSTDTQYF
cdr3_nt: TGCGCCAGCACCTCTATGACTAGCACAGATACGCAGTATTTT
d_call: .
j_call: TRBJ2-3
clone_size: .
v_call: TRBV5-1

cdr3_aa: CAQTGRKNWGETDTQYF
cdr3_nt: TGTGCCCAAACTGGCCGGAAGAATTGGGGGGAGACAGATACGCAGTATTTT
d_call: .
j_call: TRBJ2-3
clone_size: once
v_call: TRBV2

cdr3_aa: CSAGGTDTQYF
cdr3_nt: TGCAGTGCAGGGGGAACAGATACGCAGTATTTT
d_call: .
j_call: TRBJ2-3
clone_size: .
v_call: TRBV20-1

cdr3_aa: CASSDFGVGQETQYF
cdr3_nt: TGTGCCAGCAGTGATTTTGGAGTGGGACAAGAGACCCAGTACTTC
d_call: .
j_call: TRBJ2-5
clone_size: .
v_call: TRBV6-1

cdr3_aa: CASSAFRGGNQPQHF
cdr3_nt: TGTGCCAGCAGCGCCTTCCGAGGTGGCAATCAGCCCCAGCATTTT
d_call: .
j_call: TRBJ1-5
clone_size: .
v_call: TRBV7-2

cdr3_aa: CAISESQDDSNQPQHF
cdr3_nt: TGTGCCATCAGTGAGTCCCAGGATGATAGCAATCAGCCCCAGCATTTT
d_call: .
j_call: TRBJ1-5
clone_size: .
v_call: TRBV10-3

cdr3_aa: CAWSVGGGRGGGTQYF
cdr3_nt: TGTGCCTGGAGTGTAGGAGGCGGGAGAGGGGGCGGTACGCAGTATTTT
d_call: .
j_call: TRBJ2-3
clone_size: .
v_call: TRBV30

cdr3_aa: CSGKQGASYEQYF
cdr3_nt: TGCAGCGGAAAACAGGGGGCGTCCTACGAGCAGTACTTC
d_call: TRBD1
j_call: TRBJ2-7
clone_size: .
v_call: TRBV29-1

cdr3_aa: CASSEGPRIYEQYF
cdr3_nt: TGTGCCAGCAGTGAAGGACCGAGGATCTACGAGCAGTACTTC
d_call: .
j_call: TRBJ2-7
clone_size: .
v_call: TRBV6-1

cdr3_aa: CASSLWGDDGYTF
cdr3_nt: TGTGCCAGCAGCCTCTGGGGGGACGACGGCTACACCTTC
d_call: .
j_call: TRBJ1-2
clone_size: .
v_call: TRBV7-2

cdr3_aa: CASSVSYNEQFF
cdr3_nt: TGTGCCAGCAGCGTCTCCTACAATGAGCAGTTCTTC
d_call: .
j_call: TRBJ2-1
clone_size: .
v_call: TRBV9

cdr3_aa: CASSLGGGGLAYEQYF
cdr3_nt: TGTGCCAGCAGCTTAGGAGGGGGAGGGCTAGCGTACGAGCAGTACTTC
d_call: .
j_call: TRBJ2-7
clone_size: .
v_call: TRBV7-2

cdr3_aa: CASSGDRYEQYF
cdr3_nt: TGTGCCAGCAGTGGGGACCGATACGAGCAGTACTTC
d_call: .
j_call: TRBJ2-7
clone_size: .
v_call: TRBV2

cdr3_aa: CAISESDTQYF
cdr3_nt: TGTGCCATCAGTGAGTCAGATACGCAGTATTTT
d_call: .
j_call: TRBJ2-3
clone_size: .
v_call: TRBV10-3

cdr3_aa: CASSPLAYNEQFF
cdr3_nt: TGTGCCAGCAGCCCCCTCGCCTACAATGAGCAGTTCTTC
d_call: .
j_call: TRBJ2-1
clone_size: few
v_call: TRBV7-2

cdr3_aa: CASSHRSEQFF
cdr3_nt: TGTGCCAGTAGTCATAGAAGTGAGCAGTTCTTC
d_call: .
j_call: TRBJ2-1
clone_size: few
v_call: TRBV19

cdr3_aa: CASSLVGTYYEQYF
cdr3_nt: TGTGCCAGCAGCTTAGTTGGCACCTACTACGAGCAGTACTTC
d_call: .
j_call: TRBJ2-7
clone_size: .
v_call: TRBV7-9